This T cell receptor (beta chain) was captured by sequencing in a study of cytomegalovirus exposure and HLA in healthy donors. The CDR3 covers 13 residues. Trimming took off 3 bases at V and 3 bases at J, with 9 bases between the two ends. Germline CDR1 GTSNPN, CDR2 SVGIG (reference sequence). Clones were read by immunoSEQ multiplex PCR, and TCRdb kept only the in-frame ones, dropping some. The sample lists some 250,000 clones, about 90% occurring once. Study findings and constraints: In the 120 validation repertoires, about 95% of cluster scores exceeded 0, per a later analysis. Researchers reported that a few CMV-associated chains were confirmed in vitro as CMV antigen-specific.

This clone was recorded only once. Antigen specificity is unknown. The receptor comes from a young woman in good health and CMV-seronegative. Sequencing was carried out using PBMCs. V and J are TRBV30 and TRBJ2-1, with D tentatively TRBD2 (7 bases). This CDR3 reads CAWSGGRYNEQFF. DNA of the CDR3: TGTGCCTGGAGCGGGGGGCGCTACAATGAGCAGTTCTTC.